This T cell receptor (beta chain) comes out of a study of blood T cells in healthy people across ages. Germline-derived CDR1 and CDR2 are MNHEY and SMNVEV (reference sequence). The CDR3 loop spans 14 amino acids. The individuals who served as donors were healthy Caucasians living in Russia, aged roughly 6 to 90. Per-sample PBMC isolation yielded at least 7 million cells. Every sample gave at least 5 micrograms of total RNA when it was extracted. About this clonotype: One junction end disagrees with the germline gene, perhaps due to a read error.

Next came a second PCR, run for about 7 to 12 cycles, which used a sample-barcoded 5' primer along with a J-beta primer mix. MiXCR was run by TCRdb on the 5' RACE reads, yielding one entry per CDR3 protein. This repertoire shows about 1.7 million distinct CDR3 sequences, roughly 27% found once; its top ten account for roughly 8%. The receptor was isolated from a woman in her 30s in good health. Input material: blood. J is TRBJ2-7 and V is TRBV27; TRBD1 aligns across 7 bases. The CDR3 is CTSRQGQSSYEQYF. The CDR3 nucleotides are TGTACCAGCAGGCAGGGACAGTCCTCCTACGAGCAGTACTTC.